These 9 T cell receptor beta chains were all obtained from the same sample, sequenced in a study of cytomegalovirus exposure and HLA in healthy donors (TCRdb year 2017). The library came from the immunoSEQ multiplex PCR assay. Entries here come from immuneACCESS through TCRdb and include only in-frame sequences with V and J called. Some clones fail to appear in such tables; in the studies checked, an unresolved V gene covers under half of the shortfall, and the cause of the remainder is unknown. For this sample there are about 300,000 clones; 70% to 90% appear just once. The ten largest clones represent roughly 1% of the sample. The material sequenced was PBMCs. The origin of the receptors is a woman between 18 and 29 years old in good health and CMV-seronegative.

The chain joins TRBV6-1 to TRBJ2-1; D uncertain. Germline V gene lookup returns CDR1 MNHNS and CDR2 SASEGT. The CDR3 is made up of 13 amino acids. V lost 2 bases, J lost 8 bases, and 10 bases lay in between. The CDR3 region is CASSESEWDEQFF. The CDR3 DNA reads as TGTGCCAGCAGTGAATCGGAGTGGGATGAGCAGTTCTTC.

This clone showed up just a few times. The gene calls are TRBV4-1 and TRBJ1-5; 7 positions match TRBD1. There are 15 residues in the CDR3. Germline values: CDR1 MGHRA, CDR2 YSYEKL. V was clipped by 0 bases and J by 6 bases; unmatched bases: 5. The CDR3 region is CASSQEDRVAQPQHF. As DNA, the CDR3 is TGCGCCAGCAGCCAAGAAGACAGGGTGGCTCAGCCCCAGCATTTT.

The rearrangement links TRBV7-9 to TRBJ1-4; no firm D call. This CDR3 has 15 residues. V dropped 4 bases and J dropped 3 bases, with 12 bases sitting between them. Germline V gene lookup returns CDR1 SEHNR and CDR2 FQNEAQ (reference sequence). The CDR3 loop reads CASSSTQMANEKLFF. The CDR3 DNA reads TGTGCCAGCAGCTCGACTCAGATGGCTAATGAAAAACTGTTTTTT.

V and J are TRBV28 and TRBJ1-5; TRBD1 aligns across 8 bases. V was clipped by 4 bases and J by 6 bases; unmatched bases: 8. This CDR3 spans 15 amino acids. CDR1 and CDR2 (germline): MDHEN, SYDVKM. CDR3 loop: CASSSGQGGRQPQHF. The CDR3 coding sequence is TGTGCCAGCAGTTCTGGACAGGGAGGGCGTCAGCCCCAGCATTTT.

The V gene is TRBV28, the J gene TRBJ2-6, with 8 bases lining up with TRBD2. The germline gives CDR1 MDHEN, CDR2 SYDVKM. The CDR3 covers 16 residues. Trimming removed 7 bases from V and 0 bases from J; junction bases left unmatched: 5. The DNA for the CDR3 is TGTGCCAGCACCACGGGGGGGGTCTCTGGGGCCAACGTCCTGACTTTC. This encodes CASTTGGVSGANVLTF.

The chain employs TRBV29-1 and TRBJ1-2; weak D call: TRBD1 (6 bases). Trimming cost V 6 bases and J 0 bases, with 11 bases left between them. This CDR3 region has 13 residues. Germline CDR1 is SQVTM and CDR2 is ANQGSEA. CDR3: CSVGHQTNYGYTF. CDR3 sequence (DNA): TGCAGCGTGGGACATCAAACTAACTATGGCTACACCTTC.

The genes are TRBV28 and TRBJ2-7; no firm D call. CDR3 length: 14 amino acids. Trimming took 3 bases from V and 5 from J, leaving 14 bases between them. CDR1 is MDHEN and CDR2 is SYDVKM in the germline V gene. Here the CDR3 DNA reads TGTGCCAGCAGTTTCTCGGGTGGAATCGACGAGCAGTACTTC. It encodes CASSFSGGIDEQYF.

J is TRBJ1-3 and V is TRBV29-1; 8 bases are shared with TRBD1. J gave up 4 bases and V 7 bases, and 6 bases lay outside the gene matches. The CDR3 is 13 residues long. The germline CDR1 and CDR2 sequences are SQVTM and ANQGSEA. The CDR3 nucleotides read TGCAGCGCCATGGACAGGGAGGGAAACACCATATATTTT. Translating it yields CSAMDREGNTIYF. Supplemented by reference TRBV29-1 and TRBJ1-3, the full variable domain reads SAVISQKPSRDICQRGTSLTIQCQVDSQVTMMFWYRQQPGQSLTLIATANQGSEATYESGFVIDKFPISRPNLTFSTLTVSNMSPEDSSIYLCSAMDREGNTIYFGEGSWLTVV.

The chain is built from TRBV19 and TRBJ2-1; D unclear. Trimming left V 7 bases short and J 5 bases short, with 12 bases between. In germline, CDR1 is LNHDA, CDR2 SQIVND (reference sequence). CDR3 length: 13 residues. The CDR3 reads CASNMRQNNEQFF. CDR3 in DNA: TGTGCCAGTAATATGAGGCAGAACAATGAGCAGTTCTTC.